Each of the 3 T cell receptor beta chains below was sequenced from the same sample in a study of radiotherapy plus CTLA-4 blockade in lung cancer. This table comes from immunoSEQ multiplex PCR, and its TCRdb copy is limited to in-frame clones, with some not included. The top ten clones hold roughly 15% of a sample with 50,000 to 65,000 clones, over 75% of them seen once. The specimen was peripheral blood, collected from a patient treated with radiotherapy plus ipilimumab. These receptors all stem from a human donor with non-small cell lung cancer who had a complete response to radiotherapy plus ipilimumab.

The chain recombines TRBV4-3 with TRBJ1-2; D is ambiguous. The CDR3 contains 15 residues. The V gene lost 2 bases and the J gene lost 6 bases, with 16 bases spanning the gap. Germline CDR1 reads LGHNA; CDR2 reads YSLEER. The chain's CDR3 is CASSQNVARSDGYTF. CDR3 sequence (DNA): TGCGCCAGCAGCCAAAACGTCGCACGGTCGGATGGCTACACCTTC.

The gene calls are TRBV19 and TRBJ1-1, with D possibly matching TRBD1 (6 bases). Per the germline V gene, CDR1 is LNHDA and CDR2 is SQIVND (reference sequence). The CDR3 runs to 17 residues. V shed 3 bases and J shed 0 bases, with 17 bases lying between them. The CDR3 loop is CASSMGGEGVMNTEAFF. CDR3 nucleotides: TGTGCCAGTAGTATGGGTGGGGAGGGGGTGATGAACACTGAAGCTTTCTTT.

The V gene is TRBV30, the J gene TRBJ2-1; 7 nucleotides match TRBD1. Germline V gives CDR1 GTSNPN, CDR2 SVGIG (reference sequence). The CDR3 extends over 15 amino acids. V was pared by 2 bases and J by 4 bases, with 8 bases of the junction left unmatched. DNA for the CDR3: TGTGCCTGGAGTCCCATAGCAGGGGGTTACAATGAGCAGTTCTTC. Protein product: CAWSPIAGGYNEQFF.